This T cell receptor (beta chain) stems from a study of spatial heterogeneity in lung cancer. Whole-study findings and limits: The study found that expanded intratumoral alpha and beta TCR counts tracked tumor mutation counts.

MiXCR, run by TCRdb on the 5' RACE reads, gives a single entry per CDR3 protein. The table has under 200 distinct CDR3 sequences, around 40% seen once. As concerns this clonotype: The antigen is not known. This beta chain is a stray sequence in a library constructed for alpha chains; its clone size is not meaningful.

Stated time point: sample taken at primary tumor resection. The CDR3 sequence is 17 residues long. V was cut by 8 bases and J by 2 bases, with 23 bases left in between. The sample in question was lung tumor tissue, obtained at surgery. The chain recombines TRBV23-1 with TRBJ2-3; D may be TRBD2 (5 bases). TRBV23-1 falls under the ORF class, with uncertain function. This receptor was taken from a male donor with early-stage non-small cell lung cancer. The CDR3 DNA reads TGCGCCAGCGGCTTTGATTGCGGACGGCGGGCCACAGATACGCAGTATTTT. Its protein is CASGFDCGRRATDTQYF.